Below, 16 T cell receptor beta chains from the same sample are listed, as sequenced in a study of CD8+CD57+ T cells in acquired aplastic anemia. Profiling of TCR beta VDJ combinations and CDR3 sequences used genomic DNA as template. TCRdb analysed the reads with MiXCR anew, one entry per CDR3 protein. The sample contains about 270,000 distinct CDR3 sequences, approximately 57% of which appear only once. Sequenced sample: sorted CD4+, CD8+, or CD8+CD57+ T cells (not recorded which) from PBMCs. All receptors derive from a human donor with severe aplastic anemia or a healthy control (not recorded which).

This clonotype was detected many times. This sequence joins TRBV5-6 and TRBJ2-3; TRBD2 aligns across 10 bases. With V trimmed by 1 base and J by 2 bases, 4 bases remained unmatched. This CDR3 is built from 16 residues. Per germline, CDR1 SGHDT and CDR2 YYEEEE. CDR3: CASSLIGLADTDTQYF. The CDR3 DNA sequence: TGTGCCAGCAGCTTGATCGGACTAGCGGACACAGATACGCAGTATTTT.

The chain couples TRBV2 to TRBJ2-7; D unclear. CDR3 length: 13 residues. From germline, CDR1 is SNHLY and CDR2 FYNNEI. V dropped 7 bases and J dropped 0 bases, with 10 bases sitting between them. CDR3 in amino acids: CASTDTLSYEQYF. CDR3 sequence (DNA): TGTGCCAGCACCGACACTCTCTCCTACGAGCAGTACTTC.

The gene calls are TRBV7-2 and TRBJ1-2; D uncertain. V was clipped by 3 bases and J by 3 bases, with 11 bases between them. Germline loops: CDR1 SGHTA, CDR2 FQGNSA. The CDR3 runs to 14 residues. The CDR3 sequence is CASSLVQKDYGYTF. CDR3 nucleotide sequence: TGTGCCAGCAGCTTGGTGCAAAAAGACTATGGCTACACCTTC.

The sample holds a few counts of this clonotype. V usage is TRBV11-2 and J usage is TRBJ1-6, with D possibly TRBD1 on 5 matching bases. CDR1 is SGHAT, CDR2 FQNNGV, per germline. The CDR3 contains 13 residues. Trimming took off 4 bases at V and 6 bases at J, with 7 bases between the two ends. Here the CDR3 reads CASSWDVNSPLHF. The CDR3 region has the DNA TGTGCCAGCAGCTGGGACGTTAATTCACCCCTCCACTTT.

This clonotype was observed at least ten times. This chain links TRBV3-1 with TRBJ1-6; TRBD1 aligns across 7 bases. Germline V gene sequence: CDR1 LGHDT, CDR2 YNNKEL (reference sequence). The V gene end was trimmed by 4 bases and the J gene end by 9 bases; junction bases not matched to a gene: 12. This CDR3 spans 16 amino acids. CDR3 loop: CASSRNAGGRGSPLHF. As DNA, the CDR3 is TGTGCCAGCAGCCGGAACGCAGGGGGAAGGGGTTCACCCCTCCACTTT.

CDR3 region: CASSIKYRNEQFF. The CDR3 nucleotides are TGTGCCAGCAGCATCAAATACCGCAATGAGCAGTTCTTC. The rearrangement links TRBV7-9 to TRBJ2-1; D call uncertain. The CDR3 covers 13 residues. Per germline, CDR1 SEHNR and CDR2 FQNEAQ (reference sequence). Trimming cost V 5 bases and J 6 bases, with 11 bases left between them.

This clonotype has just a few counts. This chain joins TRBV24-1 and TRBJ2-5, with D perhaps being TRBD1 or TRBD2 (5 bases each). Germline V CDR1 and CDR2: KGHDR, SFDVKD. V lost 1 base, J lost 0 bases, and 8 bases lay in between. This CDR3 contains 15 residues. Here the CDR3 DNA reads TGTGCCACCAGTGATTTTAGAGGGGACCAAGAGACCCAGTACTTC. It encodes CATSDFRGDQETQYF.

As regards this clonotype: One junction end does not reproduce the germline sequence, and a read error may be involved. V is TRBV7-9 and J is TRBJ2-7; 7 nucleotides line up with TRBD1. From germline, CDR1 is SEHNR and CDR2 FQNEAQ (reference sequence). This CDR3 is built from 14 residues. The CDR3 spells CASSHRQGAYEQYF. CDR3 bases: TGCGCCAGCAGCCACCGACAGGGAGCCTACGAGCAGTACTTC.

The CDR3 nucleotides are TGTGCCAGCAGCTGGGCAGGGGGCCCCTACGAGCAGTACTTC. Translating gives CASSWAGGPYEQYF. This chain uses TRBV5-8 with TRBJ2-7; 8 bases are a match to TRBD1. V gave up 3 bases and J gave up 2 bases; unmatched junction bases: 4. The CDR3 is 14 amino acids. Germline loops: CDR1 SGHTS, CDR2 YDEGEE.

This clonotype was seen many times. At one of its ends the junction is not consistent with the germline gene, which may arise from a read error. The chain couples TRBV11-3 to TRBJ2-2; D is possibly TRBD1 or TRBD2 (6 bases each). CDR3 size: 15 residues. Germline loops: CDR1 SGHNT, CDR2 YENEEA. The CDR3 DNA reads as TGTGCCAGCACCTTAAGGGGGGATAGGGCCGGGGAGCTGTTTTTT. It codes for CASTLRGDRAGELFF.

The genes are TRBV10-1 and TRBJ2-2; D possibly corresponds to TRBD2 (5 bases). The CDR3 length is 14 residues. Trimming pared 0 bases from V and 6 bases from J, leaving 8 bases between. Germline CDR1 and CDR2: WNHNN and SYGVQD (reference sequence). CDR3 in amino acids: CASSESSGSGELFF. Written as DNA, the CDR3 is TGCGCCAGCAGTGAGTCGTCGGGGTCCGGGGAGCTGTTTTTT.

The chain uses TRBV5-1 and TRBJ1-1, with D unclear. CDR1 is SGHRS and CDR2 is YFSETQ in the germline V gene. V was trimmed by 4 bases and J by 8 bases, leaving 18 bases between them. The CDR3 runs 14 residues. The CDR3 protein is CASSPAGPYAEAFF. The CDR3 DNA reads TGCGCCAGCAGCCCTGCCGGGCCTTACGCCGAAGCTTTCTTT.

The V and J genes are TRBV6-2 or TRBV6-3 and TRBJ2-1; 9 bases map to TRBD1. Germline V gene lookup returns CDR1 MNHEY and CDR2 SVGEGT. This CDR3 comprises 13 residues. The trim removed 5 bases at V and 9 bases at J, leaving 5 bases unmatched. The CDR3, as DNA: TGTGCCAGCAGTCCCGACAGGGGGTCTGAGCAGTTCTTC. Protein: CASSPDRGSEQFF.

This clonotype turned up a few times. The rearrangement uses TRBV19 and TRBJ2-5, with D tentatively TRBD2 (7 bases). This CDR3 has 14 amino acids. Germline V gives CDR1 LNHDA, CDR2 SQIVND (reference sequence). Trimming removed 8 bases at V and 4 bases at J, with 17 bases between. CDR3 in DNA: TGTGCCAGTGACGGGGGGCAAATTGGAGAGACCCAGTACTTC. It specifies CASDGGQIGETQYF.

V is TRBV4-2 and J is TRBJ1-5; TRBD1 is a possible D gene (6 bases). CDR1 and CDR2 (germline): LGHNA, YNFKEQ. The CDR3 is 16 amino acids. V was trimmed by 3 bases and J by 5 bases, leaving 17 bases between them. The CDR3 nucleotides read TGTGCCAGCAGCCAGGGGGGTGGACAGTTTGATCAGCCCCAGCATTTT. It yields the protein CASSQGGGQFDQPQHF.

The chain joins TRBV7-2 to TRBJ2-1; 14 bases map to TRBD2. This CDR3 comprises 15 residues. CDR1 and CDR2 (germline): SGHTA, FQGNSA. V lost 2 bases to trimming and J lost 9 bases; unmatched junction nucleotides: 3. The CDR3 bases are TGTGCCAGCAGCTTAAGACTAGCGGGGGGGGGTGAGCAGTTCTTC. It codes for CASSLRLAGGGEQFF.